These T cell receptor beta chains were read from a single sample in a study of blood T cell repertoires in COVID-19. Assay: immunoSEQ multiplex PCR; the TCRdb copy retains only in-frame clones and omits some. The sample holds some 260,000 clones, about nine tenths seen once. Source material: peripheral blood. The receptors here all came from a woman aged 30 to 39 with COVID-19, enrolled during active disease. CDR3s include the opening cysteine and the closing phenylalanine or tryptophan. The D gene is left open where the match is weak. Clone size appears in some rows only: once, few, many, or a class for an expanded clone.

>TRBJ2-2|NA|few|TRBV29-1
CSVEPPGSNTGELFF
TGCAGCGTTGAGCCCCCGGGATCGAACACCGGGGAGCTGTTTTTT
>TRBJ1-1|TRBD1|few|TRBV6-1
CASSDRQGSAEAFF
TGTGCCAGCAGTGACCGACAGGGAAGCGCTGAAGCTTTCTTT
>TRBJ1-5|TRBD1|NA|TRBV19
CASSIGQGLDQPQHF
TGTGCCAGTAGTATTGGACAGGGTCTGGATCAGCCCCAGCATTTT
>TRBJ1-4|NA|NA|TRBV2
CASSAAAATNEKLFF
TGTGCCAGCAGTGCTGCCGCGGCAACTAATGAAAAACTGTTTTTT
>TRBJ1-6|TRBD1|NA|TRBV6-1
CASSATRGLANSPLHF
TGTGCCAGCAGTGCAACTAGGGGGCTCGCTAATTCACCCCTCCACTTT
>TRBJ1-2|TRBD1|NA|TRBV5-5
CASSFAGTGAYGYTF
TGTGCCAGCAGCTTTGCGGGGACAGGGGCGTATGGCTACACCTTC
>TRBJ1-5|NA|NA|TRBV5-1
CASSLMADSNQPQHF
TGCGCCAGCAGCTTGATGGCAGATAGCAATCAGCCCCAGCATTTT
>TRBJ2-3|NA|NA|TRBV10-1
CASSLSDTQYF
TGCGCCAGCAGTTTATCAGATACGCAGTATTTT
>TRBJ2-7|NA|NA|TRBV11-2
CASSRSSYEQYF
TGTGCCAGCAGCCGGTCCTCCTACGAGCAGTACTTC
>TRBJ1-3|TRBD1|NA|TRBV7-2
CASSHQTGLGNTIYF
TGTGCCAGCAGCCACCAGACAGGGTTAGGAAACACCATATATTTT
>TRBJ1-1|NA|NA|TRBV3-1/TRBV3-2
CASSQDSGGTEAFF
TGTGCCAGCAGCCAAGATTCGGGGGGCACTGAAGCTTTCTTT
>TRBJ2-3|TRBD2|NA|TRBV10-1
CASSEPSGSIDTQYF
TGCGCCAGCAGTGAGCCTAGCGGGAGTATAGATACGCAGTATTTT
>TRBJ2-3|TRBD2|NA|TRBV3-1/TRBV3-2
CASSHDRGGESDTQYF
TGTGCCAGCAGCCATGACCGCGGGGGGGAGTCAGATACGCAGTATTTT